This T cell receptor beta chain was found in a study of technical replicates of blood from a few donors. The CDR3 is 14 amino acids. Germline values: CDR1 SGHVS, CDR2 FQNEAQ. V lost 3 bases, J lost 6 bases, and 6 bases stayed unmatched. Method: immunoSEQ multiplex PCR; TCRdb's copy keeps in-frame clones and lacks some. The sample has approximately 59,000 clones; about 95% are singletons. This TCR was sampled from a human donor in good health. Some clones in this sample may be carry-over from other donors' samples. Specimen: PBMCs. V gene TRBV7-8 combines with J gene TRBJ2-7; 9 bases fit TRBD2. Here the CDR3 reads CASSFSGSSTEQYF. In DNA, the CDR3 is TGTGCCAGCAGCTTTAGCGGGAGCTCGACCGAGCAGTACTTC.